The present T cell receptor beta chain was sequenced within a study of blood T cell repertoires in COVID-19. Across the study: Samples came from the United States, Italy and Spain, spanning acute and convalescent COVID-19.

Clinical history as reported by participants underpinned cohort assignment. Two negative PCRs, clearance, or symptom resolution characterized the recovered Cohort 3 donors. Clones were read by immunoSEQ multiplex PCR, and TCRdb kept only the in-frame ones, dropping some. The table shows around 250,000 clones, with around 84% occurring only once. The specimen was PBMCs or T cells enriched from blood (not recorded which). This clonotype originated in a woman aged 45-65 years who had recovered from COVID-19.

In DNA form, the CDR3 reads TGTGCCAGTAGTATTACCGGCAGGGAGACCCAGTACTTC. Its translation: CASSITGRETQYF. The genes are TRBV19 and TRBJ2-5; D uncertain. Germline values: CDR1 LNHDA, CDR2 SQIVND (reference sequence). V shed 3 bases and J shed 5 bases, with 10 bases lying between them. This CDR3 has 13 residues.